The next 27 T cell receptor beta chains were all read from a single sample in a study of human T cells and chemical hapten exposure. The time point: patch test 2, 6 weeks after DPC sensitization. As to treatment: therapeutic diphenylcyclopropenone sensitization with weekly scalp DPC. TCRdb itself ran the RACE reads through MiXCR, one entry per CDR3 protein. Among 95,000 or so distinct CDR3 sequences listed, more than 9.5% were seen once. The sample consisted of whole blood, taken in connection with sensitization to the hapten diphenylcyclopropenone (DPC). The receptors originated from a woman in her 40s with alopecia areata. Some clones in this sample may be carry-over from other donors' samples.

The chain carries TRBV28 and TRBJ2-7; the D gene could be TRBD1 or TRBD2 (5 bases each). This CDR3 is built from 14 residues. CDR1 and CDR2 (germline): MDHEN, SYDVKM. Trimming shortened V by 3 bases and J by 4 bases, and 13 bases separated the two germline ends. CDR3 in amino acids: CASSLPGTLYEQYF. The DNA of the CDR3 is TGTGCCAGCAGTTTGCCCGGGACCCTATACGAGCAGTACTTC.

This clonotype was picked up many times. CDR3 coding DNA: TGTGCCAGCAGTTACGTGCTAGCGGGGAGGGCAGGGAATGAGCAGTTCTTC. Protein sequence: CASSYVLAGRAGNEQFF. This sequence joins TRBV6-6 and TRBJ2-1; 9 nucleotides match TRBD2. The CDR3 loop spans 17 amino acids. Per germline, CDR1 MNHNY and CDR2 SVGAGI (reference sequence). Germline trimming cut 2 bases from V and 7 bases from J; bases unmatched to any gene: 12.

Notes on this clonotype: Germline and junction disagree at one end, which may indicate a read error. The chain recombines TRBV29-1 with TRBJ1-1; D remains ambiguous. This CDR3 comprises 14 residues. Germline V CDR1 and CDR2: SQVTM, ANQGSEA. Here the CDR3 reads CSVSLTDMNTVAFF. CDR3 nucleotides: TGCAGCGTTTCGCTGACTGACATGAACACTGTAGCTTTCTTT. Full variable domain (outside the CDR3, taken from reference TRBV29-1 and TRBJ1-1): SAVISQKPSRDICQRGTSLTIQCQVDSQVTMMFWYRQQPGQSLTLIATANQGSEATYESGFVIDKFPISRPNLTFSTLTVSNMSPEDSSIYLCSVSLTDMNTVAFFGQGTRLTVV.

In this sample, this clonotype turned up a few times. This chain links TRBV10-3 with TRBJ2-3; 9 nucleotides match TRBD2. Germline CDR1 ENHRY, CDR2 SYGVKD. The CDR3 spans 13 residues. CDR3 nucleotide sequence: TGTGACCCAGAGGGCGGGGGGGCAGATACGCAGTATTTT. Translation: CDPEGGGADTQYF.

In its sample, this clonotype was seen many times. V and J are TRBV28 and TRBJ2-3; 7 bases map to TRBD2. V lost 3 bases, J lost 0 bases, and 9 bases stayed unmatched. There are 17 residues in the CDR3. Germline V gene data show CDR1 as MDHEN and CDR2 as SYDVKM. CDR3 residues: CASSFLSGGSSTDTQYF. CDR3 DNA sequence: TGTGCCAGCAGTTTCCTTTCCGGGGGGTCTAGCACAGATACGCAGTATTTT. The whole variable domain, filled in from reference TRBV28 and TRBJ2-3, reads DVKVTQSSRYLVKRTGEKVFLECVQDMDHENMFWYRQDPGLGLRLIYFSYDVKMKEKGDIPEGYSVSREKKERFSLILESASTNQTSMYLCASSFLSGGSSTDTQYFGPGTRLTVL.

This chain joins TRBV28 and TRBJ2-7, with a possible D match to TRBD2 (6 bases). Germline loops: CDR1 MDHEN, CDR2 SYDVKM. V lost 7 bases and J 7 bases, leaving 26 bases between the germline ends. This CDR3 has 16 residues. The CDR3 DNA is TGTGCCAGCACCACCCGGCCCGGGACTGGCCCCTTTGAGCAGTACTTC. As protein: CASTTRPGTGPFEQYF.

This clonotype was counted only a few times. The chain employs TRBV6-2 or TRBV6-3 and TRBJ2-3; 8 bases are shared with TRBD2. The CDR3 contains 15 residues. From germline, CDR1 is MNHEY and CDR2 SVGEGT. Germline trimming cut 6 bases from V and 2 bases from J; bases unmatched to any gene: 7. The CDR3 region is CASRTGLGYTDTQYF. The CDR3 DNA sequence: TGTGCCAGCAGGACGGGACTAGGATACACAGATACGCAGTATTTT.

This chain joins TRBV6-5 and TRBJ2-7; TRBD2 agrees at 11 bases. The V gene end was trimmed by 0 bases and the J gene end by 5 bases; junction bases not matched to a gene: 6. The germline CDR1 and CDR2 sequences are MNHEY and SVGAGI. This CDR3 has 16 residues. DNA of the CDR3: TGTGCCAGCAGTTACTCGGGACTAGCGGAGGGGGACGAGCAGTACTTC. It codes for CASSYSGLAEGDEQYF.

In this sample, this clonotype turned up many times. The V and J genes are TRBV25-1 and TRBJ1-6; D is unresolved. The V gene's germline CDR1 is MGHDK and CDR2 SYGVNS. V dropped 1 base and J dropped 9 bases, with 4 bases sitting between them. The CDR3 sequence is 12 residues long. The DNA for the CDR3 is TGTGCCAGCAGTGAATGGGTTTCACCCCTCCACTTT. It encodes CASSEWVSPLHF.

The chain employs TRBV10-1 and TRBJ2-1; D call uncertain. The CDR3 runs to 14 residues. The V end was cut by 0 bases, the J end by 7 bases, with 10 bases between. The V gene's germline CDR1 is WNHNN and CDR2 SYGVQD (reference sequence). CDR3 DNA sequence: TGCGCCAGCAGTGAGTCTAAAGGGCTAAATGAGCAGTTCTTC. It is translated as CASSESKGLNEQFF.

This clonotype was seen ten or more times. The chain recombines TRBV5-1 with TRBJ2-3; TRBD2 matches 11 bases. This CDR3 is built from 14 residues. Trimming removed 7 bases from V and 7 bases from J; junction bases left unmatched: 8. Germline assignment: CDR1 SGHRS and CDR2 YFSETQ. CDR3 residues: CASATSGSPNTQYF. CDR3 nucleotide sequence: TGCGCCAGCGCTACTAGCGGGAGCCCCAATACGCAGTATTTT.

At least ten counts were recorded for this clonotype. The genes are TRBV3-1 and TRBJ2-7; a possible D gene is TRBD2 (5 bases). The germline V and J ends were trimmed by 0 bases and 2 bases, with 11 bases remaining between them. The germline V gene encodes CDR1 LGHDT and CDR2 YNNKEL (reference sequence). This CDR3 is built from 15 residues. Here the CDR3 DNA reads TGTGCCAGCAGCCAAGATACCAGCGGCACCTACGAGCAGTACTTC. Translation gives CASSQDTSGTYEQYF.

This clonotype has only a few counts. One base away lies a much larger clone, so this may be a sequencing read error. The rearrangement links TRBV11-2 to TRBJ1-5, with D unresolved. V lost 2 bases and J lost 0, with 2 bases in between. The CDR3 is 13 residues long. The V gene's germline CDR1 is SGHAT and CDR2 FQNNGV. As DNA, the CDR3 is TGTGCCAGCAGCTTATATAGCAATCAGCCCCAGCATTTT. Its translation: CASSLYSNQPQHF.

The chain is built from TRBV12-3 or TRBV12-4 and TRBJ2-3, with 8 nucleotides matching TRBD1. The ends lost 6 bases at V and 0 bases at J; junction bases unmatched: 5. This CDR3 region has 15 residues. CDR3 DNA: TGTGCCAGCAGGATGACAGGGGCTAGCACAGATACGCAGTATTTT. Protein product: CASRMTGASTDTQYF.

This clonotype occurred a few times. The chain joins TRBV7-2 to TRBJ2-2; D is perhaps TRBD2 (5 bases). In germline, CDR1 is SGHTA, CDR2 FQGNSA. This CDR3 is 15 amino acids long. Trimming shortened V by 4 bases and J by 0 bases, and 9 bases separated the two germline ends. The CDR3 loop is CASSSLGANTGELFF. As DNA, the CDR3 is TGTGCCAGCAGCTCCCTCGGGGCGAACACCGGGGAGCTGTTTTTT.

This clonotype was counted between two and nine times. J is TRBJ2-5 and V is TRBV4-3; TRBD2 matches at 8 bases. V dropped 0 bases and J dropped 5; count of bases not matched to a gene: 8. The CDR3 loop spans 16 amino acids. CDR1 is LGHNA and CDR2 is YSLEER in the germline V gene. CDR3 nucleotide sequence: TGCGCCAGCAGCCAAGATAGGGGAGCGGGAGTGGAGACCCAGTACTTC. Its translation: CASSQDRGAGVETQYF.

This clonotype appeared a single time. This sequence may be a read error, since a much larger clone differs from it by one base. The CDR3 carries no conserved terminal phenylalanine or tryptophan, so it likely arises from a read error. This chain connects TRBV7-9 to TRBJ2-1; 9 bases line up with TRBD1. V was clipped by 5 bases and J by 8 bases; unmatched bases: 10. The CDR3 contains 15 residues. Germline V CDR1 and CDR2: SEHNR, FQNEAQ (reference sequence). The CDR3 here is CASSIRDRAIDEQFL. The CDR3 DNA is TGTGCCAGCAGCATCCGGGACAGGGCGATAGATGAGCAGTTCCTC.

V is TRBV6-2 or TRBV6-3 and J is TRBJ2-3; possibly TRBD1 or TRBD2 for D (5 bases each). The V and J ends lost 2 bases and 1 base respectively, with 16 bases between them. The CDR3 has 17 residues. The germline CDR1 and CDR2 sequences are MNHEY and SVGEGT. CDR3 region: CASSYAGGLYGTDTQYF. CDR3 sequence (DNA): TGTGCCAGCAGTTACGCTGGGGGTTTGTATGGCACAGATACGCAGTATTTT.

This clonotype turned up a few times. The chain combines TRBV28 with TRBJ1-1; D is possibly TRBD1 (5 bases). The ends were cut back, 6 bases at V and 2 bases at J, with 16 bases in the middle. CDR3 length equals 15 residues. Germline lookup yields CDR1 MDHEN and CDR2 SYDVKM. The DNA for the CDR3 is TGTGCCAGCAGATCTACAGAGGGGCGAAACACTGAAGCTTTCTTT. It specifies CASRSTEGRNTEAFF.

In its sample, this clonotype was seen many times. The genes are TRBV3-1 and TRBJ2-2, with TRBD2 identical over 14 bases. Germline V lookup: CDR1 LGHDT, CDR2 YNNKEL (reference sequence). The CDR3 has 17 amino acids. Unmatched junction bases numbered 1, after V lost 1 base and J lost 3 bases. The CDR3 is CASSQAGLAGDTGELFF. CDR3 sequence (DNA): TGTGCCAGCAGCCAAGCGGGACTAGCGGGGGACACCGGGGAGCTGTTTTTT.

This clonotype was recorded a few times. The chain combines TRBV6-5 with TRBJ1-5; possibly TRBD1 for D (5 bases). Germline loops: CDR1 MNHEY, CDR2 SVGAGI. The length of the CDR3 is 14 residues. Between the trimmed V and J ends, which lost 0 bases and 6 bases, there was a span of 9 bases. CDR3 region: CASSYSQAGQPQHF. DNA for the CDR3: TGTGCCAGCAGTTACTCACAGGCGGGTCAGCCCCAGCATTTT.

This clonotype has at least ten counts. The chain uses TRBV12-3 or TRBV12-4 and TRBJ2-2; D remains ambiguous. The CDR3 length is 12 residues. Trimming took off 2 bases at V and 7 bases at J, with 5 bases between the two ends. The CDR3 here is CASSLLDGELFF. The CDR3 region has the DNA TGTGCCAGCAGTTTATTAGACGGGGAGCTGTTTTTT.

A note on this clonotype: This sequence may be a read error, since a much larger clone differs from it by one base. V usage is TRBV4-1 and J usage is TRBJ2-7; 9 nucleotides align to TRBD1. The CDR3 has 15 residues. The germline CDR1 and CDR2 sequences are MGHRA and YSYEKL. For the CDR3, the DNA is TGCGCCAGCAACCAACCGGGACAGGGATCCTACGAGCAGTACTTC. The encoded protein is CASNQPGQGSYEQYF.

This clonotype was seen a handful of times. The chain couples TRBV6-2 or TRBV6-3 to TRBJ2-2; 10 bases are shared with TRBD1. V shed 6 bases, J shed 6 bases, and the junction held 7 bases outside the gene matches. From germline, CDR1 is MNHEY and CDR2 SVGEGT. The CDR3 consists of 15 residues. As DNA, the CDR3 is TGTGCCAGCAGCCCAGGACAGGGGGACGCCGGGGAGCTGTTTTTT. Amino acids: CASSPGQGDAGELFF.

The CDR3 DNA follows: TGTGCCAGCAGCCCCGGGACTAGCGGGGTCCTATCCTACGAGCAGTACTTC. This translates into CASSPGTSGVLSYEQYF. The chain recombines TRBV7-2 with TRBJ2-7; TRBD2 matches 13 bases. The germline V gene has CDR1 SGHTA and CDR2 FQGNSA. The V gene end was trimmed by 5 bases and the J gene end by 1 base; junction bases not matched to a gene: 8. The CDR3 sequence is 17 residues long.

The rearrangement uses TRBV7-8 and TRBJ2-5; 7 bases align to TRBD1. J lost 4 bases, V lost 5 bases, and 7 bases had no gene match. This CDR3 has 14 residues. Germline V CDR1 and CDR2: SGHVS, FQNEAQ. The DNA of the CDR3 is TGTGCCAGCAGCCATCCGACAGGGTCAGAGACCCAGTACTTC. It translates to CASSHPTGSETQYF.

A few counts support this clonotype. The CDR3 loop is CASSNGRTSGNTIYF. The CDR3 nucleotides read TGTGCCAGCAGCAACGGACGCACCTCTGGAAACACCATATATTTT. The chain links TRBV7-6 to TRBJ1-3, with D unresolved. The CDR3 totals 15 residues. Germline V CDR1 and CDR2: SGHVS, FNYEAQ. Trimming took 5 bases from V and 0 from J, leaving 11 bases between them.